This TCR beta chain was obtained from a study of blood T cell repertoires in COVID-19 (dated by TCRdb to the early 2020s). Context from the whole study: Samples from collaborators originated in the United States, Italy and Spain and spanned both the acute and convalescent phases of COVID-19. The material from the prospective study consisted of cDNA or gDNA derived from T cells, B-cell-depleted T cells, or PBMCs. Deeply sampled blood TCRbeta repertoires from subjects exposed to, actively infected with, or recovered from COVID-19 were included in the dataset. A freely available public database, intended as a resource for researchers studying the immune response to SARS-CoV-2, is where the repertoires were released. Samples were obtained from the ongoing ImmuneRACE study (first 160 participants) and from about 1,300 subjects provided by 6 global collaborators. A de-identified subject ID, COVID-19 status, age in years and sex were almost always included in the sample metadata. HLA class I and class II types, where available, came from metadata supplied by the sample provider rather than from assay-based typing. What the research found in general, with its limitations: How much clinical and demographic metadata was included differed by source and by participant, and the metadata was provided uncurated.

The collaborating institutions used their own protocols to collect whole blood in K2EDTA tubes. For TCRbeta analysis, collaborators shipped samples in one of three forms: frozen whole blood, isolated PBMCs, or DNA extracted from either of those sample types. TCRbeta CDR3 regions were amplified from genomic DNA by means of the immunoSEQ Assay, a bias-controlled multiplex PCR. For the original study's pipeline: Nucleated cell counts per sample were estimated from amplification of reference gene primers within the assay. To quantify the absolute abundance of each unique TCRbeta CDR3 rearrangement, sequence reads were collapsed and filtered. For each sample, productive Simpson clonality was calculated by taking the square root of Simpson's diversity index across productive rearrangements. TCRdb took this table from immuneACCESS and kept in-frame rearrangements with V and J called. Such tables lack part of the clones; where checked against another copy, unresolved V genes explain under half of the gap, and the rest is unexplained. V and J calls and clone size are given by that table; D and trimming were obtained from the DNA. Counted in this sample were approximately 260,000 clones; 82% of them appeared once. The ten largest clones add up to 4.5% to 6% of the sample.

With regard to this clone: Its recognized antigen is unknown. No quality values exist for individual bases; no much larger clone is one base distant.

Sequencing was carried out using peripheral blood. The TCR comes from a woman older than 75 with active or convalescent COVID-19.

The CDR3 protein is CASSWGLGGRTEAFF. The nucleotide sequence is TGTGCCAGCAGCTGGGGGTTGGGGGGACGCACTGAAGCTTTCTTT. This chain is built from TRBV5-5 and TRBJ1-1; a weak D assignment points to TRBD1 (5 bases agree). V lost 3 bases and J lost 4 bases; the stretch between them is 16 bases long. CDR1 and CDR2 are read off the germline V gene (reference sequence) as SGHKS and YYEKEE. Its CDR3 holds 15 amino acids, cysteine through phenylalanine. Left in the record is the CDR3 DNA by itself, 45 bases read in frame from the first base.